This T cell receptor beta chain comes out of a study of sequential checkpoint blockade in melanoma. Looking at the study overall: Both treatment sequences were followed by maintenance nivolumab.

TCRdb keeps only in-frame clones here, not all; method: immunoSEQ multiplex PCR. In the table there are under 20,000 clones, around two thirds of which are singletons. Germline trimming cut 3 bases from V and 5 bases from J; bases unmatched to any gene: 7. The CDR3 spans 16 residues. CDR1 is LNHDA and CDR2 is SQIVND in the germline V gene (reference sequence). Treatment denoted: randomized to nivolumab then ipilimumab (arm A) or the reverse (arm B). Patients had received no earlier DNA-damaging chemotherapy. From thawed PBMCs, live CD3+CD8+ cells negative for CD19 and CD56 were sorted. The sample consisted of CD8+ T cells sorted from blood (inferred from file names), taken from a patient given nivolumab and ipilimumab in sequence. The chain couples TRBV19 to TRBJ2-5; TRBD2 aligns across 12 bases. The TCR originated in a human donor with melanoma. CDR3 in DNA: TGTGCCAGTAGTATGGGGACTAGCGGGTCCAGGGAGACCCAGTACTTC. Its protein product is CASSMGTSGSRETQYF.